The 10 T cell receptor beta chains listed next were all sequenced from one sample in a study of intratumoral heterogeneity in liver cancer. This table comes from immunoSEQ multiplex PCR, and its TCRdb copy is limited to in-frame clones, with some not included. The data show about 2,800 clones, with 70% to 75% seen just once and about 47% held by the top ten. Multiple geographically separated regions of the hepatocellular carcinoma nodule were sampled separately. The source material was tumor tissue, sampled before any cancer treatment. These receptors originate from a woman aged 70 to 79 with hepatocellular carcinoma.

V gene TRBV5-5 combines with J gene TRBJ2-1, with D uncertain. Germline CDR1 reads SGHKS; CDR2 reads YYEKEE (reference sequence). The ends were cut back, 0 bases at V and 6 bases at J, with 7 bases in the middle. The CDR3 has 13 amino acids. The CDR3 loop reads CASSLELFNEQFF. The CDR3 DNA reads as TGTGCCAGCAGCTTGGAACTCTTCAATGAGCAGTTCTTC.

The chain combines TRBV2 with TRBJ2-2; maybe TRBD2 (6 bases). CDR3 length: 15 residues. The germline V and J ends were trimmed by 2 bases and 4 bases, with 11 bases remaining between them. CDR1 is SNHLY, CDR2 FYNNEI, per germline. CDR3 coding DNA: TGTGCCAGCAGTGAACCCGGGAGCTTCACCGGGGAGCTGTTTTTT. This sequence encodes CASSEPGSFTGELFF.

The J gene is TRBJ2-6, the V gene TRBV3-1 (or the pseudogene TRBV3-2), with a weak D call TRBD2 (5 bases). The CDR3 is 17 amino acids. Trimming removed 2 bases from V and 0 bases from J, with 11 bases in between. Germline V gene sequence: CDR1 LGHDT, CDR2 YNNKEL (reference sequence). The CDR3 nucleotides read TGTGCCAGCAGCCAACCCGCGGGTACCTCTGGGGCCAACGTCCTGACTTTC. Translation gives CASSQPAGTSGANVLTF.

This chain links TRBV12-5 with TRBJ2-3; D gene ambiguous. Germline V gives CDR1 LGHNT, CDR2 FRNRAP. This CDR3 has 12 amino acids. Trimming removed 1 base at V and 7 bases at J, with 6 bases between. CDR3 protein: CASGLDQYTQYF. CDR3 in DNA: TGTGCTAGTGGTTTGGACCAATATACGCAGTATTTT. The whole variable domain, filled in from reference TRBV12-5 and TRBJ2-3, reads DARVTQTPRHKVTEMGQEVTMRCQPILGHNTVFWYRQTMMQGLELLAYFRNRAPLDDSGMPKDRFSAEMPDATLATLKIQPSEPRDSAVYFCASGLDQYTQYFGPGTRLTVL.

This clone was picked up one time. This sequence joins TRBV6-5 and TRBJ2-1; unclear D gene. CDR3 length: 14 amino acids. CDR1 and CDR2 from the germline V gene are MNHEY and SVGAGI. The germline V and J ends were trimmed by 6 bases and 6 bases, with 15 bases remaining between them. CDR3 region: CASRAVGVANEQFF. The DNA of the CDR3 is TGTGCCAGCAGGGCCGTTGGGGTAGCCAATGAGCAGTTCTTC.

The J gene is TRBJ2-7, the V gene TRBV6-5; 7 nucleotides match TRBD2. The length of the CDR3 is 13 residues. J gave up 3 bases and V 7 bases, and 6 bases lay outside the gene matches. Germline-derived CDR1 and CDR2 are MNHEY and SVGAGI. CDR3 amino acids: CASTSGNSYEQYF. CDR3 sequence (DNA): TGTGCCAGCACCAGCGGGAACAGCTACGAGCAGTACTTC.

V is TRBV27 and J is TRBJ2-1; tentatively, D is TRBD2 (6 bases). Germline lookup yields CDR1 MNHEY and CDR2 SMNVEV (reference sequence). V was clipped by 2 bases and J by 8 bases, with 16 bases between them. The CDR3 length is 15 residues. The CDR3 loop reads CASSLVSGRMDEQFF. CDR3 DNA: TGTGCCAGCAGTTTAGTCAGTGGGAGGATGGATGAGCAGTTCTTC.

This clone is labeled medium-sized. V gene TRBV15 combines with J gene TRBJ1-5, with no clear D. This CDR3 contains 14 residues. V was trimmed by 3 bases and J by 7 bases, leaving 13 bases between them. The V gene's germline CDR1 is LNHNV and CDR2 YYDKDF (reference sequence). In nucleotides, the CDR3 is TGTGCCACCAGCAGTTGGAAGGGCGGGCAGCCCCAGCATTTT. It translates to CATSSWKGGQPQHF.

This chain links TRBV5-1 with TRBJ2-1; 8 bases line up with TRBD2. The V segment lost 5 bases and the J segment 2 bases; nucleotides outside the gene matches: 6. CDR3 size: 15 residues. Germline-derived CDR1 and CDR2 are SGHRS and YFSETQ. The CDR3 loop reads CASSSGVNPYNEQFF. Here the CDR3 DNA reads TGCGCCAGCAGTAGCGGGGTCAACCCCTACAATGAGCAGTTCTTC.

The chain has TRBV20-1 and TRBJ2-1; TRBD2 agrees at 9 bases. CDR3 length: 15 residues. Germline V lookup: CDR1 DFQATT, CDR2 SNEGSKA (reference sequence). V shed 3 bases, J shed 0 bases, and the junction held 3 bases outside the gene matches. CDR3 amino acids: CSASKRGASYNEQFF. CDR3 DNA: TGCAGTGCTAGTAAGCGGGGGGCCTCCTACAATGAGCAGTTCTTC.